The 12 T cell receptor beta chains listed next were all sequenced from one sample in a study of control samples from healthy donors and cancer patients. Produced via immunoSEQ multiplex PCR; TCRdb's table is partial and in-frame only. The data contain 70,000 to 100,000 clones, less than 90% of them singletons. Sequenced material: blood. The receptors originated from a woman aged 55-70 years in good health.

This rearrangement joins TRBV6-6 to TRBJ2-1; possible D gene TRBD2, 6 bases. The CDR3 loop spans 14 amino acids. The germline V gene encodes CDR1 MNHNY and CDR2 SVGAGI (reference sequence). V was trimmed by 7 bases and J by 0 bases, leaving 10 bases between them. DNA of the CDR3: TGTGCCAGCAACCGCGGGGACTCCTACAATGAGCAGTTCTTC. It yields the protein CASNRGDSYNEQFF.

The chain carries TRBV14 and TRBJ1-2; tentatively, D is TRBD1 (5 bases). CDR3 length: 15 amino acids. Germline CDR1 and CDR2: SGHDN and FVKESK. The V end lost 4 bases, the J end lost 2 bases, and 14 bases lay between the germline ends. CDR3 loop: CASSPPGLPNYGYTF. Written as DNA, the CDR3 is TGTGCCAGCAGCCCTCCGGGACTCCCGAACTATGGCTACACCTTC.

The chain links TRBV27 to TRBJ2-3; 8 bases line up with TRBD2. Germline V lookup: CDR1 MNHEY, CDR2 SMNVEV (reference sequence). The CDR3 is 14 amino acids. Trimming at V came to 5 bases and at J to 6 bases, leaving 7 bases not matched to a gene. The CDR3 DNA is TGTGCCAGCAGTACCGGACTAGCAGGGGATACGCAGTATTTT. Amino acid sequence: CASSTGLAGDTQYF.

V gene TRBV7-2 combines with J gene TRBJ2-4; D is possibly TRBD2 (6 bases). The CDR3 loop spans 16 amino acids. V gave up 0 bases and J gave up 7 bases, with 16 bases separating them. From germline, CDR1 is SGHTA and CDR2 FQGNSA. The CDR3 DNA is TGTGCCAGCAGCTTAGCGAGCGGGCGGGCATCTAACATTCAGTACTTC. It specifies CASSLASGRASNIQYF.

V and J are TRBV19 and TRBJ1-2; no definite D call. This CDR3 spans 13 amino acids. V shed 5 bases and J shed 4 bases, with 11 bases lying between them. CDR1 is LNHDA, CDR2 SQIVND, per germline (reference sequence). CDR3 sequence (DNA): TGTGCCAGTAGTGACTCAGCAAGCTATGGCTACACCTTC. Translation gives CASSDSASYGYTF.

V and J are TRBV24-1 and TRBJ1-6, with 8 bases aligning to TRBD1. Germline V lookup: CDR1 KGHDR, CDR2 SFDVKD. CDR3 length: 16 amino acids. Unmatched junction bases numbered 5, after V lost 3 bases and J lost 5 bases. CDR3 DNA sequence: TGTGCCACCAGTGATAGGGCAGGGGGCCATAATTCACCCCTCCACTTT. Encoded protein: CATSDRAGGHNSPLHF.

The gene calls are TRBV5-1 and TRBJ2-1, with a tentative D call TRBD2 (6 bases). The V gene lost 3 bases and the J gene lost 1 base, with 11 bases spanning the gap. Germline lookup yields CDR1 SGHRS and CDR2 YFSETQ. The CDR3 extends over 15 amino acids. Written as DNA, the CDR3 is TGCGCCAGCAGCTCTTTGACTAGTTCCTACAATGAGCAGTTCTTC. Protein: CASSSLTSSYNEQFF. The full variable domain, rest sourced from reference TRBV5-1 and TRBJ2-1, is KAGVTQTPRYLIKTRGQQVTLSCSPISGHRSVSWYQQTPGQGLQFLFEYFSETQRNKGNFPGRFSGRQFSNSRSEMNVSTLELGDSALYLCASSSLTSSYNEQFFGPGTRLTVL.

This chain uses TRBV5-1 with TRBJ1-5, with 8 bases identical to TRBD1. Trimming at V came to 0 bases and at J to 7 bases, leaving 9 bases not matched to a gene. The CDR3 totals 16 residues. Germline CDR1 is SGHRS and CDR2 is YFSETQ. CDR3 in DNA: TGCGCCAGCAGCTTGGGCCCCGGACAGGGAGAGCAGCCCCAGCATTTT. This codes for CASSLGPGQGEQPQHF.

J is TRBJ1-5 and V is TRBV19; the match to TRBD1 covers 8 bases. Germline V gene lookup returns CDR1 LNHDA and CDR2 SQIVND (reference sequence). The CDR3 length is 16 residues. V gave up 5 bases and J gave up 0 bases; unmatched junction bases: 6. The CDR3 bases are TGTGCCAGTAGTGACAGGGGTTATATTAGCAATCAGCCCCAGCATTTT. It codes for CASSDRGYISNQPQHF.

The gene calls are TRBV5-4 and TRBJ2-1, with 15 bases lining up with TRBD2. CDR1 is SGHNT and CDR2 is YYREEE in the germline V gene (reference sequence). The CDR3 spans 16 residues. Germline trimming cut 4 bases from V and 9 bases from J; bases unmatched to any gene: 8. The CDR3 region is CASSHRTSGGAGEQFF. The CDR3 region has the DNA TGTGCCAGCAGCCATCGGACTAGCGGGGGGGCAGGTGAGCAGTTCTTC.

This rearrangement joins TRBV5-1 to TRBJ1-3; a weak D match, TRBD1 (6 bases). The germline V gene has CDR1 SGHRS and CDR2 YFSETQ. The CDR3 has 15 amino acids. Trimming left V 1 base short and J 3 bases short, with 11 bases between. For the CDR3, the DNA is TGCGCCAGCAGCTTGAGCACAGGGATTGGAAACACCATATATTTT. Protein product: CASSLSTGIGNTIYF.

The chain has TRBV18 and TRBJ2-5; D is unclear. The CDR3 spans 14 residues. V lost 3 bases to trimming and J lost 4 bases, with 12 bases between them. Germline lookup yields CDR1 KGHSH and CDR2 LQKENI. CDR3 nucleotides: TGTGCCAGCTCACCGGCCATCCTGGCAGAGACCCAGTACTTC. Its protein is CASSPAILAETQYF.